This note documents a single T cell receptor (beta chain) sequence. The clone's antigen remains unknown. Within one base of it there is no much larger clone, and no base qualities were kept. This sample was taken from a study of CD8 T cells in ankylosing spondylitis (TCRdb year 2017). For the wider study: The study set out to find disease-linked TCR variants by profiling T cell receptor beta repertoires in ankylosing spondylitis patients and healthy donors. The whole study cohort included 95 to 130 healthy donors and roughly 24 ankylosing spondylitis patients. Samples of peripheral blood were taken, and for ankylosing spondylitis patients, synovial fluid was collected as well.

The full study reports these points: A TCR beta motif of roughly 8 highly homologous amino acid variants appeared characteristic of blood from ankylosing spondylitis patients. Some of the motif variants had been reported before in the synovial fluid and blood of reactive arthritis patients, a finding that suggests common disease-initiation mechanisms. A CD8+ phenotype was shown by the disease-linked clones, which were found at relatively low frequencies in peripheral blood. According to the report, matched synovial fluid samples from ankylosing spondylitis patients were significantly enriched for the disease-linked clones.

Trimming at the junction amounts to 0 bases on V and 9 bases on J, and the germline ends lie 17 bases apart. The CDR3 runs 15 residues from the cysteine to the phenylalanine. Only the CDR3 region is kept as DNA, spanning 45 bases read in frame from base 1. From the germline V gene (reference sequence), CDR1 is LGHDT and CDR2 is YNNKEL. Sequencing used an Illumina HiSeq 2500. TCR beta libraries were prepared by quantitative 5'-RACE with molecular barcodes. The authors' analysis ran thus. Disease-linked TCR variants were identified with a new computational method built on a probabilistic model of VDJ rearrangement. TCRdb trimmed public reads at Q25 via fastp, called clones via MiXCR and kept in-frame beta chains. Rows merge per CDR3 protein into single entries with the most common DNA and genes. These V and J calls originate from TCRdb's pipeline instead of the authors' own analysis. In this sample the table shows approximately 440,000 distinct CDR3 sequences, roughly a sixth of which occur a single time. The ten largest make up approximately 1% of the sample.

The clonotype comes from a male donor with ankylosing spondylitis. Here the chain combines TRBV3-1 and TRBJ2-5; no D gene is confidently identified. Sequenced material: blood, either unsorted or a sorted T cell fraction (not recorded which). CDR3 sequence: CASSQEKREELAQYF. The DNA reads TGTGCCAGCAGCCAAGAAAAACGAGAGGAACTGGCCCAGTACTTC.